Shown below are 11 T cell receptor beta chains from a single sample sequenced in a study of blood T cell repertoires in COVID-19. The method was immunoSEQ multiplex PCR; TCRdb's version includes in-frame clones alone and lacks a portion of them. The repertoire holds approximately 310,000 clones, 70% to 90% seen once, with 2.2% in the top ten. Input material: PBMCs or T cells enriched from blood (not recorded which). These receptors were obtained from a man younger than 45 who had recovered from COVID-19.

The chain combines TRBV18 with TRBJ1-1, with D perhaps matching TRBD1 (6 bases). CDR3 size: 16 residues. Trimming took 2 bases from V and 4 from J, leaving 17 bases between them. Germline CDR1 reads KGHSH; CDR2 reads LQKENI. The CDR3 DNA reads as TGTGCCAGCTCACCAAGACCCGGCGGGGGGCTCACTGAAGCTTTCTTT. Its protein is CASSPRPGGGLTEAFF.

The chain has TRBV5-1 and TRBJ2-5; D is possibly TRBD2 (6 bases). Germline loops: CDR1 SGHRS, CDR2 YFSETQ. The CDR3 is 13 residues long. V was trimmed by 4 bases and J by 5 bases, leaving 12 bases between them. CDR3 sequence (DNA): TGCGCCAGCAGCATACTAGCTTCGGAGACCCAGTACTTC. Amino acid sequence: CASSILASETQYF.

This clone is classed as medium-sized (0.01 to 0.1%). J is TRBJ1-2 and V is TRBV7-9, with no clear D. The V gene's germline CDR1 is SEHNR and CDR2 FQNEAQ (reference sequence). Trimming removed 7 bases at V and 4 bases at J, with 19 bases between. The CDR3 length is 15 residues. CDR3 amino acids: CASKKEAGRLYGYTF. CDR3 sequence (DNA): TGTGCCAGCAAAAAGGAGGCAGGCCGCCTCTATGGCTACACCTTC.

In DNA form, the CDR3 reads TGTGCCATCAGTGAATCGGACGCCGGTACAGGGAGCTATGGCTACACCTTC. It codes for CAISESDAGTGSYGYTF. The rearrangement links TRBV10-3 to TRBJ1-2; weak D call: TRBD1 (6 bases). The V and J ends lost 3 bases and 4 bases respectively, with 21 bases between them. The CDR3 sequence is 17 residues long. In germline, CDR1 is ENHRY, CDR2 SYGVKD.

This clone has more than one count but fewer than ten. The chain carries TRBV5-1 and TRBJ2-1; 8 bases map to TRBD1. Trimming at V came to 1 base and at J to 6 bases, leaving 9 bases not matched to a gene. This CDR3 region has 16 residues. Per germline, CDR1 SGHRS and CDR2 YFSETQ. CDR3 in DNA: TGCGCCAGCAGCTTGAGTCCTCAGGGGGCCCCCAATGAGCAGTTCTTC. It is translated as CASSLSPQGAPNEQFF.

The genes are TRBV25-1 and TRBJ1-1; TRBD1 might be the D (5 bases). The CDR3 is 15 residues long. CDR1 MGHDK and CDR2 SYGVNS come from the germline V gene. Trimming left V 5 bases short and J 1 base short, with 14 bases between. This CDR3 reads CASSHNLGGNTEAFF. The DNA for the CDR3 is TGTGCCAGCAGTCACAACCTCGGGGGGAACACTGAAGCTTTCTTT.

The rearrangement uses TRBV9 and TRBJ2-7; D perhaps matches TRBD2 (6 bases). V was cut by 0 bases and J by 4 bases, with 17 bases left in between. The CDR3 spans 16 residues. The germline CDR1 and CDR2 sequences are SGDLS and YYNGEE. The CDR3 sequence is CASSVDSQTGGYEQYF. The CDR3 DNA reads TGTGCCAGCAGCGTAGATAGCCAAACCGGGGGATACGAGCAGTACTTC.

J is TRBJ1-1 and V is TRBV4-2; TRBD1 is a possible D gene (6 bases). This CDR3 contains 14 residues. The germline V gene encodes CDR1 LGHNA and CDR2 YNFKEQ. V lost 4 bases and J lost 6, with 15 bases in between. The CDR3 protein is CASSPTTGTPEAFF. Written as DNA, the CDR3 is TGTGCCAGCAGCCCCACAACAGGGACCCCTGAAGCTTTCTTT.

The V gene is TRBV7-9, the J gene TRBJ2-7; D may be TRBD1 (5 bases). This CDR3 spans 13 amino acids. Germline values: CDR1 SEHNR, CDR2 FQNEAQ (reference sequence). V lost 5 bases and J 3 bases, leaving 11 bases between the germline ends. CDR3 residues: CASSPRQSYEQYF. The CDR3 region has the DNA TGTGCCAGCAGCCCACGACAGAGCTACGAGCAGTACTTC. The variable domain in full, completed from reference TRBV7-9 and TRBJ2-7, reads DTGVSQNPRHKITKRGQNVTFRCDPISEHNRLYWYRQTLGQGPEFLTYFQNEAQLEKSRLLSDRFSAERPKGSFSTLEIQRTEQGDSAMYLCASSPRQSYEQYFGPGTRLTVT.

The chain joins TRBV19 to TRBJ1-4; 8 bases match TRBD1. Trimming cost V 5 bases and J 3 bases; bases outside gene matches: 2. Looked up from germline, CDR1 is LNHDA and CDR2 is SQIVND (reference sequence). CDR3 size: 14 residues. In nucleotides, the CDR3 is TGTGCCAGTAGTCACAGGGGGGCTAATGAAAAACTGTTTTTT. As protein: CASSHRGANEKLFF.

This chain connects TRBV21-1 to TRBJ1-3; no DNA check was done on the table's D call, TRBD1. TRBV21-1 is assigned pseudogene status. The CDR3 is 18 residues long. The CDR3 DNA sequence: TGTGCCAGCAGCAAAGCGCTTATCAGGGGCAAGTCTGGAAACACCATATATTTT. The encoded protein is CASSKALIRGKSGNTIYF.